The 16 T cell receptor beta chains reported below all come from one sample, sequenced in a study of OX40 agonist ivuxolimab in advanced cancers. Some clones are missing from TCRdb's copy, which holds only in-frame ones; the method was immunoSEQ multiplex PCR. Here the sample spans around 84,000 clones, roughly 89% being singletons. Sequencing was performed on CD4+ or CD8+ T cells sorted from blood, taken in a trial of the OX40 agonist ivuxolimab. The receptors here all came from an adult with an advanced solid tumor such as melanoma, head and neck, liver or kidney cancer.

This clone occurred a few times. This rearrangement joins TRBV30 to TRBJ1-5; possibly TRBD1 for D (6 bases). Germline assignment: CDR1 GTSNPN and CDR2 SVGIG (reference sequence). The length of the CDR3 is 15 residues. Trimming removed 1 base at V and 1 base at J, with 11 bases between. The CDR3 loop is CAWSGGAWSNQPQHF. CDR3 coding DNA: TGTGCCTGGAGTGGGGGGGCCTGGAGCAATCAGCCCCAGCATTTT.

This CDR3 reads CSARGGRDTGELFF. CDR3 nucleotides: TGCAGCGCCCGGGGGGGCCGGGACACCGGGGAGCTGTTTTTT. The V gene is TRBV29-1, the J gene TRBJ2-2, with 8 bases aligning to TRBD2. Germline-derived CDR1 and CDR2 are SQVTM and ANQGSEA. Trimming removed 7 bases from V and 3 bases from J; junction bases left unmatched: 7. The CDR3 has 14 residues.

The chain couples TRBV6-6 to TRBJ2-5, with 8 bases that match TRBD2. V shed 7 bases and J 5 bases; nucleotides not matched to a gene: 9. The CDR3 totals 14 residues. Germline-derived CDR1 and CDR2 are MNHNY and SVGAGI (reference sequence). Written as DNA, the CDR3 is TGTGCCAGCAAAAAGACTAGCGACGGGGAGACCCAGTACTTC. This translates into CASKKTSDGETQYF.

The chain is built from TRBV7-9 and TRBJ1-5; D is undetermined. The germline V and J ends were trimmed by 2 bases and 4 bases, with 6 bases remaining between them. Germline V lookup: CDR1 SEHNR, CDR2 FQNEAQ (reference sequence). There are 13 residues in the CDR3. In nucleotides, the CDR3 is TGTGCCAGCAGCTTAAATTCTAATCAGCCCCAGCATTTT. This translates into CASSLNSNQPQHF.

This rearrangement joins TRBV29-1 to TRBJ2-3, with D tentatively TRBD2 (6 bases). The CDR3 runs 14 residues. The germline gives CDR1 SQVTM, CDR2 ANQGSEA. Deletions cut 4 bases from V and 3 bases from J, with 14 bases between. CDR3 region: CSVAVRLGTDTQYF. The CDR3 nucleotides are TGCAGCGTTGCCGTGAGACTAGGGACAGATACGCAGTATTTT.

The chain recombines TRBV30 with TRBJ1-4; the match to TRBD1 covers 11 bases. This CDR3 comprises 14 residues. Unmatched junction bases numbered 4, after V lost 3 bases and J lost 7 bases. Germline V gene lookup returns CDR1 GTSNPN and CDR2 SVGIG (reference sequence). CDR3: CAWSPGTGGEKLFF. In nucleotides, the CDR3 is TGTGCCTGGAGCCCTGGGACAGGGGGTGAAAAACTGTTTTTT. Complete variable domain (other parts from reference TRBV30 and TRBJ1-4): SQTIHQWPATLVQPVGSPLSLECTVEGTSNPNLYWYRQAAGRGLQLLFYSVGIGQISSEVPQNLSASRPQDRQFILSSKKLLLSDSGFYLCAWSPGTGGEKLFFGSGTQLSVL.

This rearrangement joins TRBV7-3 to TRBJ2-4; TRBD1 might be the D (5 bases). The CDR3 consists of 16 residues. V gave up 5 bases and J gave up 0 bases, with 14 bases separating them. Germline V CDR1 and CDR2: SGHTA, FQGTGA. The CDR3 is CASSATVSLAKNIQYF. Here the CDR3 DNA reads TGTGCCAGCAGCGCGACAGTTAGTCTAGCCAAAAACATTCAGTACTTC.

This clone was observed a single time. V gene TRBV5-1 combines with J gene TRBJ2-7; perhaps D is TRBD1 or TRBD2 (7 bases each). The CDR3 covers 14 residues. V was pared by 0 bases and J by 6 bases, with 13 bases between. Germline loops: CDR1 SGHRS, CDR2 YFSETQ. The chain's CDR3 is CASSLAQGGGEQYF. The CDR3 DNA sequence: TGCGCCAGCAGCTTGGCCCAGGGGGGGGGCGAGCAGTACTTC.

The chain links TRBV25-1 to TRBJ2-1; 10 nucleotides line up with TRBD2. Germline V gives CDR1 MGHDK, CDR2 SYGVNS. J gave up 5 bases and V 1 base, and 5 bases lay outside the gene matches. The CDR3 is 16 residues long. CDR3 bases: TGTGCCAGCAGTGAATTTCTAGCGGGGGTCCACAATGAGCAGTTCTTC. Its translation: CASSEFLAGVHNEQFF.

The rearrangement joins TRBV19 to TRBJ1-1; D gene ambiguous. V gave up 6 bases and J gave up 1 base, with 12 bases separating them. The germline gives CDR1 LNHDA, CDR2 SQIVND (reference sequence). The CDR3 spans 14 residues. CDR3 bases: TGTGCCAGTAGGATGGGAGAGAAGAACACTGAAGCTTTCTTT. Residues: CASRMGEKNTEAFF.

The chain recombines TRBV9 with TRBJ2-2, with D unresolved. The germline gives CDR1 SGDLS, CDR2 YYNGEE. The CDR3 is made up of 16 amino acids. Between the trimmed V and J ends, which lost 7 bases and 7 bases, there was a span of 23 bases. CDR3 nucleotide sequence: TGTGCCAGCGCGACCCGCGGCGGAGTAAACGACGGGGAGCTGTTTTTT. Translating gives CASATRGGVNDGELFF.

The V and J genes are TRBV29-1 and TRBJ2-5, with D perhaps matching TRBD2 (5 bases). CDR1 and CDR2 (germline): SQVTM, ANQGSEA. The CDR3 has 13 residues. Trimming pared 6 bases from V and 1 base from J, leaving 12 bases between. CDR3 sequence reads: CSVASGGQETQYF. The CDR3 DNA follows: TGCAGCGTCGCGTCCGGAGGCCAAGAGACCCAGTACTTC.

The chain has TRBV5-1 and TRBJ2-5; D may match TRBD1 or TRBD2 (5 bases each). Germline values: CDR1 SGHRS, CDR2 YFSETQ. Trimming removed 3 bases at V and 11 bases at J, with 17 bases between. The CDR3 sequence is 13 residues long. DNA for the CDR3: TGCGCCAGCAGCTCCAACCAAGAGGGGTCTCAGTACTTC. This encodes CASSSNQEGSQYF.

This rearrangement joins TRBV19 to TRBJ1-2, with D possibly being TRBD1 (5 bases). V gave up 6 bases and J gave up 4 bases, with 12 bases separating them. CDR3 length equals 13 residues. Germline V lookup: CDR1 LNHDA, CDR2 SQIVND (reference sequence). CDR3 in DNA: TGTGCCAGTAGCCCGGGGGGAGGCTATGGCTACACCTTC. This translates into CASSPGGGYGYTF.

This chain links TRBV10-3 with TRBJ2-2; D gene ambiguous. The CDR3 has 16 amino acids. Germline-derived CDR1 and CDR2 are ENHRY and SYGVKD. V lost 2 bases, J lost 6 bases, and 16 bases lay in between. The CDR3 region is CAISEPLSSSAGELFF. CDR3 nucleotides: TGTGCCATCAGTGAGCCCCTGTCTAGTTCCGCCGGGGAGCTGTTTTTT.

CDR3 region: CASSARTGGADIQYF. CDR3 nucleotide sequence: TGTGCCAGTAGTGCGAGGACAGGGGGCGCGGACATTCAGTACTTC. The chain links TRBV19 to TRBJ2-4, with TRBD1 identical over 11 bases. This CDR3 is built from 15 residues. V dropped 5 bases and J dropped 8; count of bases not matched to a gene: 8. Germline CDR1 reads LNHDA; CDR2 reads SQIVND (reference sequence).